This entry describes one T cell receptor beta chain. Original data processing: Counts of nucleated cells, estimated from reference gene primer amplification, were obtained. The repertoire was sequenced with immunoSEQ multiplex PCR; TCRdb's copy has only in-frame clones and lacks some. From that table come the V and J calls and clone size; the DNA was used to work out D and trimming. The data hold more than 350,000 clones, with more than 75% observed a single time. This specimen comes from a study of blood T cell repertoires in COVID-19. Study overall: The origin of the acute and convalescent COVID-19 samples was the United States, Italy and Spain.

V shed 5 bases, J shed 2 bases, and the junction held 5 bases outside the gene matches. The CDR3 covers 14 residues. Germline V gene lookup returns CDR1 MNHEY and CDR2 SVGEGT. This TCR came from a young woman with COVID-19, enrolled during active disease. The chain joins TRBV6-2 or TRBV6-3 to TRBJ2-7, with 8 nucleotides matching TRBD2. The sequencing input was peripheral blood. The CDR3 region is CASSVAGRTYEQYF. The CDR3 bases are TGTGCCAGCAGTGTAGCGGGGCGAACCTACGAGCAGTACTTC.